This TCR beta chain appears in the sequencing data of a study of CD8+ T cells in alopecia areata. In each case, RNA was isolated and then reverse transcribed into cDNA as the sequencing template. Sequenced by immunoSEQ multiplex PCR; TCRdb stores in-frame clones only, minus some. This sample has 150,000 to 200,000 clones; 50% to 65% occur once, and the top ten carry around 14%. The treatment here: oral pan-JAK inhibitor, 5-10 mg twice daily. Germline assignment: CDR1 LNHNV and CDR2 YYDKDF (reference sequence). This CDR3 has 15 residues. V lost 0 bases and J lost 4, with 9 bases in between. The chain uses TRBV15 and TRBJ2-2; D might be TRBD2 (5 bases). This sample comprised CD4+ T cells sorted from blood, obtained at week 24, from a patient treated with tofacitinib. This receptor was taken from a human donor with alopecia areata. CDR3 in amino acids: CATSRESGSTGELFF. The DNA of the CDR3 is TGTGCCACCAGCAGAGAATCGGGGTCCACCGGGGAGCTGTTTTTT. Supplemented by reference TRBV15 and TRBJ2-2, the full variable domain reads DAMVIQNPRYQVTQFGKPVTLSCSQTLNHNVMYWYQQKSSQAPKLLFHYYDKDFNNEADTPDNFQSRRPNTSFCFLDIRSPGLGDTAMYLCATSRESGSTGELFFGEGSRLTVL.